The 3 T cell receptor beta chains below were found in one sample sequenced in a study of control samples from healthy donors and cancer patients. Produced via immunoSEQ multiplex PCR; TCRdb's table is partial and in-frame only. Counted here are 95,000 to 130,000 clones, approximately 90% occurring once; the ten biggest clones make up over 2%. The sample consisted of blood. The receptors originated from a woman aged 70-85 years in good health.

V gene TRBV6-5 combines with J gene TRBJ1-6; no clear D. CDR1 and CDR2 from the germline V gene are MNHEY and SVGAGI. The germline V and J ends were trimmed by 7 bases and 7 bases, with 11 bases remaining between them. The CDR3 runs 13 residues. CDR3 sequence: CASKIQENSPLHF. In DNA, the CDR3 is TGTGCCAGCAAGATTCAGGAAAATTCACCCCTCCACTTT.

Notes on this clone: Germline and junction disagree at one end, which may indicate a read error. The V call is TRBV3-1 (or the pseudogene TRBV3-2), the J call TRBJ2-7; TRBD1 matches at 7 bases. The CDR3 runs 15 residues. The V gene's germline CDR1 is LGHDT and CDR2 YNNKEL (reference sequence). In DNA, the CDR3 is TGTGCCAGCACCCAAGGGGGCCGGCGGGCCTACGAGCAGTACTTC. Translating it yields CASTQGGRRAYEQYF.

This chain uses TRBV5-6 with TRBJ2-5; D is undetermined. The V end lost 2 bases, the J end lost 5 bases, and 4 bases lay between the germline ends. The germline gives CDR1 SGHDT, CDR2 YYEEEE. The CDR3 is made up of 11 amino acids. The CDR3, as DNA: TGTGCCAGCAGCTTCAGGGAGACCCAGTACTTC. It encodes CASSFRETQYF. Supplemented by reference TRBV5-6 and TRBJ2-5, the full variable domain reads DAGVTQSPTHLIKTRGQQVTLRCSPKSGHDTVSWYQQALGQGPQFIFQYYEEEERQRGNFPDRFSGHQFPNYSSELNVNALLLGDSALYLCASSFRETQYFGPGTRLLVL.